The present T cell receptor (beta chain) was sequenced within a study of naive CD8 T cells in extremely preterm neonates. General study points: Compared with older groups, preterm CDR3s were shorter, with fewer N additions and less trimming. Preterm neonates shared more CDR3 nucleotide sequences (about 2.5%) than older groups.

Worth noting for this clone: The antigen is not known.

J lost 4 bases, V lost 0 bases, and 5 bases had no gene match. The CDR3 loop spans 15 amino acids. Germline lookup yields CDR1 MNHEY and CDR2 SVGAGI. Peripheral blood came from healthy roughly 15-56 month-old surgical children and healthy nonsmoking adults. Sorting kept Annexin V-negative CD3+CD8+CD45RA+CCR7+ naive T cells. Here immunoSEQ multiplex PCR was the method, and the copy in TCRdb shows in-frame clones only, minus some. The profile shows several thousand clones, around 98% of them singletons. The sample was naive CD8+ T cells from blood. The V gene is TRBV6-5, the J gene TRBJ1-1, with 7 bases aligning to TRBD1. This clonotype was obtained from a human donor in good health. CDR3 sequence (DNA): TGTGCCAGCAGTTACTCGATCGCAGGGGGCACTGAAGCTTTCTTT. Its translation is CASSYSIAGGTEAFF.